These 29 T cell receptor beta chains were sequenced from one sample in a study of CD8 T cells in ankylosing spondylitis. TCRdb independently ran MiXCR on the 5' RACE reads; one entry per CDR3 protein. The sample holds about 360,000 distinct CDR3 sequences; 20% are singletons and the top ten take 10% to 15%. The sequencing input was blood, either unsorted or a sorted T cell fraction (not recorded which). These receptor sequences come from a male donor with ankylosing spondylitis or in good health (not recorded which).

The gene calls are TRBV20-1 and TRBJ2-3; 11 bases match TRBD2. There are 14 residues in the CDR3. The V and J ends lost 6 bases and 4 bases, in that order; junction bases with no gene match: 6. Germline lookup yields CDR1 DFQATT and CDR2 SNEGSKA (reference sequence). The CDR3 reads CSAELAGAPDTQYF. CDR3 coding DNA: TGCAGTGCCGAACTAGCGGGGGCCCCAGATACGCAGTATTTT.

This clonotype has a handful of counts. The chain carries TRBV12-3 or TRBV12-4 and TRBJ2-7, with 8 bases matching TRBD2. V was clipped by 7 bases and J by 3 bases; unmatched bases: 14. The CDR3 length is 16 residues. CDR3 DNA sequence: TGTGCCAGCACCCCGCGACCGGGACTAGGGGTCTACGAGCAGTACTTC. Amino acid sequence: CASTPRPGLGVYEQYF.

There are a few counts of this clonotype. The chain recombines TRBV19 with TRBJ2-7; possible D gene TRBD2, 5 bases. Trimming pared 3 bases from V and 3 bases from J, leaving 12 bases between. Germline CDR1 reads LNHDA; CDR2 reads SQIVND (reference sequence). The CDR3 length is 14 residues. DNA of the CDR3: TGTGCCAGTAGTATGTTCGGGGAGAGCTACGAGCAGTACTTC. As protein: CASSMFGESYEQYF.

This clonotype has a handful of counts. The chain is built from TRBV20-1 and TRBJ2-1; 8 bases agree with TRBD2. The trim removed 0 bases at V and 4 bases at J, leaving 5 bases unmatched. The CDR3 runs 15 residues. Germline lookup yields CDR1 DFQATT and CDR2 SNEGSKA (reference sequence). This CDR3 is CSARDTGGTYNEQFF. The CDR3 region has the DNA TGCAGTGCTAGAGACACGGGGGGGACTTACAATGAGCAGTTCTTC.

The chain joins TRBV27 to TRBJ2-4; D may be TRBD2 (6 bases). Germline V gene lookup returns CDR1 MNHEY and CDR2 SMNVEV (reference sequence). V was clipped by 1 base and J by 5 bases, with 12 bases between them. This CDR3 has 15 amino acids. In nucleotides, the CDR3 is TGTGCCAGCAGTTTATGGGCGGGGTCCGAAAACATTCAGTACTTC. Translating it yields CASSLWAGSENIQYF.

This clonotype was found a few times. The chain has TRBV29-1 and TRBJ2-4, with 8 nucleotides matching TRBD1. Germline CDR1 and CDR2: SQVTM and ANQGSEA. The CDR3 is made up of 13 amino acids. V dropped 6 bases and J dropped 5; count of bases not matched to a gene: 6. The CDR3 nucleotides read TGCAGCGTAAACAGGGGGTTGGAAAACATTCAGTACTTC. Protein: CSVNRGLENIQYF.

This clonotype was seen only a few times. The rearrangement links TRBV2 to TRBJ2-5, with a tentative D call TRBD1 (6 bases). The germline CDR1 and CDR2 sequences are SNHLY and FYNNEI. The length of the CDR3 is 15 residues. Between the trimmed V and J ends, which lost 9 bases and 2 bases, there was a span of 19 bases. In DNA, the CDR3 is TGTGCCAGTCCCTTGTTTGGGGGCCCACAAGAGACCCAGTACTTC. Protein: CASPLFGGPQETQYF.

In its sample, this clonotype was seen a few times. J is TRBJ2-3 and V is TRBV11-2; no reliable D call. CDR3 length: 13 amino acids. The germline V gene has CDR1 SGHAT and CDR2 FQNNGV. Trimming cost V 1 base and J 4 bases, with 6 bases left between them. This CDR3 reads CASSLGYSDTQYF. CDR3 DNA: TGTGCCAGCAGCTTAGGCTATTCAGATACGCAGTATTTT.

The V gene is TRBV6-5, the J gene TRBJ1-1; no firm D call. The CDR3 contains 16 residues. The germline V and J ends were trimmed by 0 bases and 1 base, with 12 bases remaining between them. CDR1 MNHEY and CDR2 SVGAGI come from the germline V gene. This CDR3 is CASSYSWEPENTEAFF. DNA for the CDR3: TGTGCCAGCAGTTACTCATGGGAGCCGGAGAACACTGAAGCTTTCTTT.

This clonotype was seen a handful of times. V gene TRBV25-1 combines with J gene TRBJ2-7; D possibly corresponds to TRBD1 (5 bases). V lost 7 bases and J lost 2, with 24 bases in between. There are 17 residues in the CDR3. From germline, CDR1 is MGHDK and CDR2 SYGVNS. CDR3 nucleotide sequence: TGTGCCAGCATCCCAGCTTTGGACCAGGGCGGTCCCTACGAGCAGTACTTC. Protein product: CASIPALDQGGPYEQYF.

The chain combines TRBV25-1 with TRBJ2-2; 15 bases align to TRBD2. From germline, CDR1 is MGHDK and CDR2 SYGVNS. J lost 4 bases, V lost 4 bases, and 7 bases had no gene match. This CDR3 is built from 18 residues. As DNA, the CDR3 is TGTGCCAGCAGTGGCGGACTAGCGGGGGGGAAAGGCACCGGGGAGCTGTTTTTT. Protein sequence: CASSGGLAGGKGTGELFF.

The table lists this clonotype with many counts. This chain connects TRBV4-1 to TRBJ2-1; D may be TRBD2 (7 bases). This CDR3 contains 16 residues. Per germline, CDR1 MGHRA and CDR2 YSYEKL. V was trimmed by 0 bases and J by 6 bases, leaving 15 bases between them. The CDR3 DNA is TGCGCCAGCAGCCAAGATAAGGGGGGGGCTGGCAATGAGCAGTTCTTC. Protein sequence: CASSQDKGGAGNEQFF.

The chain employs TRBV10-3 and TRBJ2-3; D call uncertain. The CDR3 contains 13 residues. Germline CDR1 ENHRY, CDR2 SYGVKD. The V and J ends lost 0 bases and 11 bases respectively, with 12 bases between them. CDR3 coding DNA: TGTGCCATCAGTGAGTCGCCCAGCAAAAGGCAGTATTTT. Amino acid sequence: CAISESPSKRQYF.

This clonotype has at least ten counts. The chain has TRBV11-2 and TRBJ2-5; D not certain. The germline CDR1 and CDR2 sequences are SGHAT and FQNNGV. Trimming stripped 1 base from V and 1 base from J, with 10 bases between. The CDR3 loop spans 15 amino acids. As DNA, the CDR3 is TGTGCCAGCAGCTTAGTGTCCTATGCCCAAGAGACCCAGTACTTC. It encodes CASSLVSYAQETQYF.

The chain combines TRBV20-1 with TRBJ1-1, with 8 bases lining up with TRBD1. CDR3 length: 13 residues. The germline V gene has CDR1 DFQATT and CDR2 SNEGSKA (reference sequence). V trimming: 6 bases; J trimming: 6 bases; junction bases outside the gene matches: 9. CDR3 DNA sequence: TGCAGTGCCCCCCCCGGACAGGGTCCTGAAGCTTTCTTT. It is translated as CSAPPGQGPEAFF.

The chain uses TRBV15 and TRBJ2-7; maybe TRBD2 (5 bases). Trimming left V 7 bases short and J 0 bases short, with 10 bases between. Looked up from germline, CDR1 is LNHNV and CDR2 is YYDKDF (reference sequence). This CDR3 contains 13 residues. Written as DNA, the CDR3 is TGTGCCACCATGGGGAGCGACTCCTACGAGCAGTACTTC. The encoded protein is CATMGSDSYEQYF.

The chain links TRBV4-2 to TRBJ2-1; TRBD2 agrees at 10 bases. Losses at the gene ends were 1 base for V and 8 bases for J; bases not matched to a gene: 5. This CDR3 is 15 amino acids long. CDR1 and CDR2 from the germline V gene are LGHNA and YNFKEQ. The chain's CDR3 is CASSQGNLAGDEQFF. The CDR3 DNA is TGTGCCAGCAGCCAAGGTAACCTAGCGGGGGATGAGCAGTTCTTC.

This clonotype was counted a few times. The chain recombines TRBV6-5 with TRBJ1-1; 8 bases agree with TRBD1. J was trimmed by 2 bases and V by 4 bases; bases with no gene match: 3. Germline V lookup: CDR1 MNHEY, CDR2 SVGAGI. This CDR3 spans 14 amino acids. The CDR3 loop reads CASSLDRANTEAFF. The CDR3 DNA reads as TGTGCCAGCAGTTTGGACAGGGCCAACACTGAAGCTTTCTTT.

This rearrangement joins TRBV19 to TRBJ2-1, with 8 nucleotides matching TRBD2. The CDR3 extends over 15 amino acids. Germline values: CDR1 LNHDA, CDR2 SQIVND (reference sequence). V lost 3 bases and J lost 8; bases outside the gene matches: 9. In DNA form, the CDR3 reads TGTGCCAGTAGTATTATTCCCGGGGGGGCCGATGAGCAGTTCTTC. Translation: CASSIIPGGADEQFF.

The rearrangement links TRBV25-1 to TRBJ2-7; D is unresolved. Germline-derived CDR1 and CDR2 are MGHDK and SYGVNS. V was shortened by 1 base and J by 8 bases, with 18 bases between the two germline ends. The CDR3 length is 15 residues. The CDR3 spells CASSESGGSHYKQYF. The CDR3 region has the DNA TGTGCCAGCAGTGAATCTGGTGGGTCCCATTACAAGCAGTACTTC.

The chain carries TRBV21-1 and TRBJ2-7; the table gives TRBD1 as D, unverified against the DNA. TRBV21-1 is a pseudogene segment. CDR3 length: 15 amino acids. DNA for the CDR3: TGTGCCAGCCGCCCCCCACCCACCGTCGAGTACGAGCAGTACTTC. Protein sequence: CASRPPPTVEYEQYF.

This clonotype was counted a few times. V and J are TRBV5-1 and TRBJ2-1, with 7 bases lining up with TRBD2. The CDR3 has 13 amino acids. After removal of 2 bases from V and 8 bases from J, the junction contained 4 bases not matched to a gene. The germline V gene has CDR1 SGHRS and CDR2 YFSETQ. CDR3 sequence (DNA): TGCGCCAGCAGCTTTTTTCGGGGGGATGAGCAGTTCTTC. Translation gives CASSFFRGDEQFF.

This chain joins TRBV24-1 and TRBJ2-4; D is uncertain. CDR1 and CDR2 (germline): KGHDR, SFDVKD. The length of the CDR3 is 15 residues. Trimming removed 6 bases from V and 0 bases from J, with 11 bases in between. CDR3 sequence: CATSLPLLAKNIQYF. DNA of the CDR3: TGTGCCACCAGTTTGCCGTTACTAGCCAAAAACATTCAGTACTTC.

There are a few counts of this clonotype. The rearrangement joins TRBV29-1 to TRBJ2-1, with D unresolved. Trimming cost V 7 bases and J 2 bases, with 21 bases left between them. Germline CDR1 and CDR2: SQVTM and ANQGSEA. The CDR3 loop spans 16 amino acids. CDR3 DNA sequence: TGCAGCGGTGGTTGGGGTTCCCCGGGTCCCTACAATGAGCAGTTCTTC. It encodes CSGGWGSPGPYNEQFF.

This clonotype was picked up many times. The rearrangement uses TRBV25-1 and TRBJ1-1; D unclear. V was trimmed by 5 bases and J by 0 bases, leaving 10 bases between them. Germline CDR1 reads MGHDK; CDR2 reads SYGVNS. The CDR3 covers 14 residues. CDR3: CASSPSLMNTEAFF. DNA for the CDR3: TGTGCCAGCAGTCCCTCGTTGATGAACACTGAAGCTTTCTTT.

There are a few counts of this clonotype. The genes are TRBV29-1 and TRBJ1-1; 8 bases fit TRBD1. The V gene's germline CDR1 is SQVTM and CDR2 ANQGSEA. Trimming removed 4 bases from V and 7 bases from J; junction bases left unmatched: 2. This CDR3 has 11 residues. CDR3 in amino acids: CSVVQGDEAFF. CDR3 DNA sequence: TGCAGCGTTGTACAGGGGGATGAAGCTTTCTTT.

V is TRBV27 and J is TRBJ1-1, with D possibly TRBD1 on 6 matching bases. The length of the CDR3 is 14 residues. The V gene's germline CDR1 is MNHEY and CDR2 SMNVEV (reference sequence). Trimming shortened V by 5 bases and J by 5 bases, and 15 bases separated the two germline ends. CDR3 DNA sequence: TGTGCCAGCAGTAACAGGGAATCGGAGACTGAAGCTTTCTTT. Translated: CASSNRESETEAFF.

This clonotype was seen a handful of times. The chain couples TRBV9 to TRBJ2-7; D is perhaps TRBD2 (6 bases). CDR3 length: 14 residues. V lost 3 bases, J lost 3 bases, and 13 bases lay in between. Germline V gene sequence: CDR1 SGDLS, CDR2 YYNGEE. The CDR3 nucleotides read TGTGCCAGCAGCGATGGGGGGAATATCTACGAGCAGTACTTC. Residues: CASSDGGNIYEQYF.

This clonotype was detected a few times. V usage is TRBV6-5 and J usage is TRBJ2-2; D is unresolved. Germline V CDR1 and CDR2: MNHEY, SVGAGI. Trimming cost V 0 bases and J 6 bases, with 23 bases left between them. The CDR3 loop spans 19 amino acids. CDR3 sequence reads: CASSYSGPHGYGFAGELFF. CDR3 coding DNA: TGTGCCAGCAGTTACTCGGGCCCACACGGGTATGGATTTGCCGGGGAGCTGTTTTTT.